The 31 T cell receptor beta chains presented below share a single source sample, sequenced in a study of T cell changes during pregnancy in multiple sclerosis. Some clones are missing from TCRdb's copy, which holds only in-frame ones; the method was immunoSEQ multiplex PCR. The repertoire consists of about 79,000 clones, with just over 90% occurring once and the leading ten covering under 0.6%. The sample here was CD4+ T cells from peripheral blood mononuclear cells, taken in the second trimester of pregnancy. These receptors were obtained from a female donor with multiple sclerosis, enrolled in a pregnancy study.

The chain employs TRBV7-3 and TRBJ1-1; the D gene is possibly TRBD1 (5 bases). CDR1 is SGHTA and CDR2 is FQGTGA in the germline V gene. The CDR3 has 13 residues. Trimming left V 3 bases short and J 1 base short, with 6 bases between. This CDR3 reads CASSLGRNTEAFF. The DNA for the CDR3 is TGTGCCAGCAGCTTGGGGCGGAACACTGAAGCTTTCTTT.

The chain couples TRBV5-5 to TRBJ2-7; tentative D call: TRBD2 (6 bases). CDR3 length equals 17 residues. The V end lost 0 bases, the J end lost 1 base, and 17 bases lay between the germline ends. The germline CDR1 and CDR2 sequences are SGHKS and YYEKEE (reference sequence). The CDR3 DNA reads as TGTGCCAGCAGCTTGGTTTCCGCGGGACCCGGATCCTACGAGCAGTACTTC. Protein sequence: CASSLVSAGPGSYEQYF.

The chain uses TRBV10-3 and TRBJ1-1, with D perhaps TRBD1 (5 bases). The CDR3 length is 13 residues. V was shortened by 2 bases and J by 10 bases, with 14 bases between the two germline ends. Germline V gives CDR1 ENHRY, CDR2 SYGVKD. The CDR3: CAISEGTQRGAFF. In DNA, the CDR3 is TGTGCCATCAGTGAGGGAACACAAAGGGGAGCTTTCTTT.

V is TRBV5-1 and J is TRBJ1-1; D not certain. Germline values: CDR1 SGHRS, CDR2 YFSETQ. CDR3 length: 14 amino acids. Trimming took off 0 bases at V and 4 bases at J, with 10 bases between the two ends. The CDR3 reads CASSLDAGSTEAFF. As DNA, the CDR3 is TGCGCCAGCAGCTTGGACGCGGGGAGCACTGAAGCTTTCTTT. Using reference TRBV5-1 and TRBJ1-1 for the parts outside the CDR3, the full variable domain is KAGVTQTPRYLIKTRGQQVTLSCSPISGHRSVSWYQQTPGQGLQFLFEYFSETQRNKGNFPGRFSGRQFSNSRSEMNVSTLELGDSALYLCASSLDAGSTEAFFGQGTRLTVV.

This chain joins TRBV7-8 and TRBJ1-6; no reliable D call. V lost 5 bases to trimming and J lost 6 bases, with 14 bases between them. Germline lookup yields CDR1 SGHVS and CDR2 FQNEAQ. CDR3 length: 15 amino acids. CDR3 nucleotides: TGTGCCAGCAGCCCCGAGGGCAGGCCTAATTCACCCCTCCACTTT. This codes for CASSPEGRPNSPLHF.

The chain uses TRBV7-9 and TRBJ2-7, with D possibly being TRBD1 (5 bases). Germline assignment: CDR1 SEHNR and CDR2 FQNEAQ (reference sequence). The V end was cut by 2 bases, the J end by 3 bases, with 14 bases between. CDR3 length: 15 residues. The CDR3 DNA reads TGTGCCAGCAGCTTAATCAGGGCCCCGTACTACGAGCAGTACTTC. Protein sequence: CASSLIRAPYYEQYF.

The V call is TRBV5-1, the J call TRBJ2-7; the D gene is possibly TRBD2 (6 bases). Per the germline V gene, CDR1 is SGHRS and CDR2 is YFSETQ. V was clipped by 4 bases and J by 7 bases, with 15 bases between them. This CDR3 contains 13 residues. The CDR3 DNA sequence: TGCGCCAGCAGCGCCGGGACTTCTGGGGAGCAGTACTTC. Its translation is CASSAGTSGEQYF.

The CDR3 is CASSQDMHRPNEKLFF. For the CDR3, the DNA is TGCGCCAGCAGCCAAGATATGCACAGGCCTAATGAAAAACTGTTTTTT. The rearrangement uses TRBV4-3 and TRBJ1-4; D perhaps matches TRBD1 (5 bases). The CDR3 is 16 amino acids. The ends were cut back, 0 bases at V and 3 bases at J, with 11 bases in the middle. The germline gives CDR1 LGHNA, CDR2 YSLEER.

The rearrangement joins TRBV5-1 to TRBJ2-3, with no clear D. The germline V gene has CDR1 SGHRS and CDR2 YFSETQ. The CDR3 loop spans 13 amino acids. Trimming pared 1 base from V and 3 bases from J, leaving 6 bases between. CDR3 in amino acids: CASSLRFTDTQYF. The CDR3 DNA is TGCGCCAGCAGCTTGCGGTTTACAGATACGCAGTATTTT.

The chain combines TRBV6-5 with TRBJ1-3, with 8 bases lining up with TRBD1. The V gene end was trimmed by 5 bases and the J gene end by 1 base; junction bases not matched to a gene: 4. The germline V gene has CDR1 MNHEY and CDR2 SVGAGI. The length of the CDR3 is 15 residues. The CDR3 loop reads CASSSGQGSGNTIYF. DNA for the CDR3: TGTGCCAGCAGTAGCGGACAGGGATCTGGAAACACCATATATTTT.

This rearrangement joins TRBV7-9 to TRBJ1-3; D gene ambiguous. The CDR3 spans 17 residues. V lost 5 bases to trimming and J lost 0 bases, with 17 bases between them. The V gene's germline CDR1 is SEHNR and CDR2 FQNEAQ (reference sequence). The CDR3 DNA is TGTGCCAGCAGCCGAAATAATCCGACTATCTCTGGAAACACCATATATTTT. Protein: CASSRNNPTISGNTIYF.

The J gene is TRBJ1-1, the V gene TRBV30; 8 nucleotides match TRBD1. V lost 3 bases to trimming and J lost 11 bases; unmatched junction nucleotides: 11. The length of the CDR3 is 13 residues. Germline V gene sequence: CDR1 GTSNPN, CDR2 SVGIG (reference sequence). For the CDR3, the DNA is TGTGCCTGGAGCCCGACAGGGGAAGAGGTGGCTTTCTTT. Protein product: CAWSPTGEEVAFF.

This sequence joins TRBV27 and TRBJ1-1; D gene uncertain. The germline V gene has CDR1 MNHEY and CDR2 SMNVEV (reference sequence). Trimming took 3 bases from V and 5 from J, leaving 7 bases between them. The CDR3 extends over 12 amino acids. The CDR3 DNA sequence: TGTGCCAGCAGTTTTCGAGGGACTGAAGCTTTCTTT. Its protein product is CASSFRGTEAFF.

This clone was seen a few times. The rearrangement joins TRBV4-3 to TRBJ2-6, with D hard to call. The CDR3 spans 20 residues. Trimming stripped 0 bases from V and 0 bases from J, with 18 bases between. Germline V gene data show CDR1 as LGHNA and CDR2 as YSLEER. This CDR3 is CASSQESRLAVYSGANVLTF. For the CDR3, the DNA is TGCGCCAGCAGCCAAGAATCCCGATTGGCGGTGTACTCTGGGGCCAACGTCCTGACTTTC.

V is TRBV30 and J is TRBJ2-3, with 10 positions matching TRBD2. This CDR3 spans 19 amino acids. Germline assignment: CDR1 GTSNPN and CDR2 SVGIG (reference sequence). The V gene end was trimmed by 2 bases and the J gene end by 0 bases; junction bases not matched to a gene: 14. CDR3 in amino acids: CAWSSTRTSGTPSTDTQYF. The CDR3 bases are TGTGCCTGGAGTTCGACCCGTACTAGCGGGACACCTAGCACAGATACGCAGTATTTT.

The rearrangement uses TRBV5-1 and TRBJ2-7; unclear D gene. V was clipped by 4 bases and J by 4 bases, with 15 bases between them. Germline V gene lookup returns CDR1 SGHRS and CDR2 YFSETQ. The length of the CDR3 is 14 residues. CDR3 loop: CASSLKAGPYEQYF. CDR3 DNA: TGCGCCAGCAGCCTAAAGGCAGGCCCTTACGAGCAGTACTTC.

Remarks on this clone: One end of the junction does not line up with germline, which may come from a read error. J is TRBJ1-5 and V is TRBV19, with TRBD1 identical over 7 bases. The germline gives CDR1 LNHDA, CDR2 SQIVND (reference sequence). CDR3 length: 13 amino acids. The DNA for the CDR3 is TGTGCCAGTAGTATGTTGGCTGGGACAGCCGAGGATTTT. It translates to CASSMLAGTAEDF.

The gene calls are TRBV5-1 and TRBJ2-2; D unresolved. The CDR3 contains 16 residues. Trimming cost V 0 bases and J 4 bases, with 13 bases left between them. Germline V gene sequence: CDR1 SGHRS, CDR2 YFSETQ. This chain's CDR3 is CASSLASSWSTGELFF. The DNA of the CDR3 is TGCGCCAGCAGCTTGGCGAGCTCATGGTCCACCGGGGAGCTGTTTTTT.

The rearrangement joins TRBV7-2 to TRBJ2-1; 12 bases fit TRBD2. With V trimmed by 0 bases and J by 10 bases, 7 bases remained unmatched. CDR1 is SGHTA and CDR2 is FQGNSA in the germline V gene. The CDR3 has 16 amino acids. CDR3 loop: CASSLAGLAGPGEQFF. The DNA of the CDR3 is TGTGCCAGCAGCTTAGCTGGACTAGCGGGGCCCGGGGAGCAGTTCTTC.

V and J are TRBV10-2 and TRBJ1-2; D is undetermined. Germline assignment: CDR1 WSHSY and CDR2 SAAADI. The CDR3 covers 12 residues. The V gene lost 2 bases and the J gene lost 4 bases, with 5 bases spanning the gap. The CDR3 coding sequence is TGCGCCAGCAGTGAGAATCGCTATGGCTACACCTTC. Protein sequence: CASSENRYGYTF.

V gene TRBV4-1 combines with J gene TRBJ2-1; 8 bases are a match to TRBD2. The V gene end was trimmed by 4 bases and the J gene end by 3 bases; junction bases not matched to a gene: 5. The CDR3 is 15 amino acids. Looked up from germline, CDR1 is MGHRA and CDR2 is YSYEKL. CDR3 in amino acids: CASSPGLVVYNEQFF. The CDR3 DNA reads as TGCGCCAGCAGCCCGGGACTAGTAGTCTACAATGAGCAGTTCTTC.

This chain connects TRBV12-5 to TRBJ2-7; D gene unclear. The CDR3 is made up of 15 amino acids. Trimming shortened V by 2 bases and J by 0 bases, and 11 bases separated the two germline ends. CDR1 is LGHNT and CDR2 is FRNRAP in the germline V gene. The CDR3: CASGLRLSISYEQYF. Written as DNA, the CDR3 is TGTGCTAGTGGTTTGAGACTCTCCATCTCCTACGAGCAGTACTTC. The variable domain in full, completed from reference TRBV12-5 and TRBJ2-7, reads DARVTQTPRHKVTEMGQEVTMRCQPILGHNTVFWYRQTMMQGLELLAYFRNRAPLDDSGMPKDRFSAEMPDATLATLKIQPSEPRDSAVYFCASGLRLSISYEQYFGPGTRLTVT.

This clone was picked up a small number of times. The chain recombines TRBV11-2 with TRBJ1-6; D may be TRBD1 (6 bases). CDR3 length: 18 residues. Germline V CDR1 and CDR2: SGHAT, FQNNGV. V lost 5 bases to trimming and J lost 0 bases, with 17 bases between them. CDR3 sequence (DNA): TGTGCCAGCAGCCCCGGGACAAGATCGAGCTCCTATAATTCACCCCTCCACTTT. Its protein product is CASSPGTRSSSYNSPLHF.

The rearrangement links TRBV7-3 to TRBJ2-3; TRBD2 aligns across 9 bases. Germline V gene data show CDR1 as SGHTA and CDR2 as FQGTGA. This CDR3 comprises 17 residues. Trimming cost V 1 base and J 3 bases; bases outside gene matches: 8. CDR3 region: CASSLRRASGETDTQYF. The CDR3, as DNA: TGTGCCAGCAGCTTAAGGCGGGCTAGCGGGGAGACAGATACGCAGTATTTT.

The chain employs TRBV28 and TRBJ2-3, with TRBD2 identical over 7 bases. Trimming at V came to 5 bases and at J to 5 bases, leaving 7 bases not matched to a gene. The CDR3 is made up of 14 amino acids. Germline CDR1 MDHEN, CDR2 SYDVKM. As DNA, the CDR3 is TGTGCCAGCAGTGGTAGAGGGGAGGGAGATACGCAGTATTTT. Translated, it gives CASSGRGEGDTQYF.

This chain links TRBV7-6 with TRBJ1-2, with 9 bases that match TRBD1. Trimming at V came to 5 bases and at J to 6 bases, leaving 10 bases not matched to a gene. The CDR3 consists of 15 residues. CDR1 is SGHVS, CDR2 FNYEAQ, per germline. CDR3 protein: CASSPWDGQGNGYTF. CDR3 in DNA: TGTGCCAGCAGCCCCTGGGACGGACAGGGGAATGGCTACACCTTC.

The chain uses TRBV9 and TRBJ2-1; no reliable D call. Looked up from germline, CDR1 is SGDLS and CDR2 is YYNGEE. Trimming left V 0 bases short and J 10 bases short, with 11 bases between. This CDR3 contains 13 residues. CDR3 residues: CASSVEPGLEQFF. The CDR3 region has the DNA TGTGCCAGCAGCGTAGAACCTGGCTTGGAGCAGTTCTTC.

V and J are TRBV18 and TRBJ2-5, with D hard to call. This CDR3 region has 13 residues. Germline V gives CDR1 KGHSH, CDR2 LQKENI. Trimming pared 3 bases from V and 2 bases from J, leaving 7 bases between. CDR3 loop: CASSPNRQETQYF. CDR3 nucleotides: TGTGCCAGCTCACCGAACAGACAAGAGACCCAGTACTTC.

The chain couples TRBV5-1 to TRBJ2-2; a possible D gene is TRBD1 (5 bases). V was shortened by 4 bases and J by 6 bases, with 19 bases between the two germline ends. The germline CDR1 and CDR2 sequences are SGHRS and YFSETQ. CDR3 length equals 16 residues. The CDR3 spells CASSPPAGIISGELFF. The CDR3 DNA is TGCGCCAGCAGCCCCCCGGCAGGGATCATATCCGGGGAGCTGTTTTTT.

This clone occurred a few times. The rearrangement joins TRBV7-2 to TRBJ1-1; TRBD1 might be the D (5 bases). Germline CDR1 SGHTA, CDR2 FQGNSA. Trimming took off 5 bases at V and 5 bases at J, with 12 bases between the two ends. The CDR3 is made up of 13 amino acids. The CDR3, as DNA: TGTGCCAGCAGCCCCAGGGTCGGGACTGAAGCTTTCTTT. Protein product: CASSPRVGTEAFF.

The V call is TRBV11-3, the J call TRBJ2-7, with TRBD1 identical over 7 bases. V shed 7 bases and J 2 bases; nucleotides not matched to a gene: 5. Germline CDR1 is SGHNT and CDR2 is YENEEA. There are 13 residues in the CDR3. CDR3 bases: TGTGCCAGCAACCTCGGGACAGCCTACGAGCAGTACTTC. Its protein product is CASNLGTAYEQYF.